The sequence of this TCR beta chain was determined in a study of blood T cell repertoires in COVID-19. TCRdb's table, derived via immunoSEQ multiplex PCR, lists solely in-frame clones and lacks some. The table includes about 480,000 clones, about 89% detected once. The sample was peripheral blood. This sequence originates from a woman aged 45 to 65 with COVID-19, enrolled during active disease.

This CDR3 reads CASSQEGRGAYTDTQYF. The CDR3 DNA sequence: TGCGCCAGCAGCCAAGAAGGCCGGGGGGCCTACACAGATACGCAGTATTTT. This rearrangement joins TRBV4-1 to TRBJ2-3, with a tentative D call TRBD2 (7 bases). The length of the CDR3 is 17 residues. Between the trimmed V and J ends, which lost 0 bases and 2 bases, there was a span of 15 bases. Looked up from germline, CDR1 is MGHRA and CDR2 is YSYEKL.